Sequencing of this TCR beta chain was carried out in a study of technical replicates of blood from a handful of donors. The table came from immunoSEQ multiplex PCR; TCRdb's copy has only in-frame clones and leaves some out. The sample lists almost 90,000 clones; just under 95% were seen once. Trimming pared 4 bases from V and 0 bases from J, leaving 9 bases between. The CDR3 extends over 15 amino acids. Germline V lookup: CDR1 LNHDA, CDR2 SQIVND (reference sequence). Sequences were obtained from T cells isolated from PBMCs. The sequence was collected from a human donor in good health. V gene TRBV19 combines with J gene TRBJ1-4, with a tentative D call TRBD1 (6 bases). The chain's CDR3 is CASSTQGATNEKLFF. CDR3 coding DNA: TGTGCCAGTAGTACACAGGGTGCAACTAATGAAAAACTGTTTTTT.